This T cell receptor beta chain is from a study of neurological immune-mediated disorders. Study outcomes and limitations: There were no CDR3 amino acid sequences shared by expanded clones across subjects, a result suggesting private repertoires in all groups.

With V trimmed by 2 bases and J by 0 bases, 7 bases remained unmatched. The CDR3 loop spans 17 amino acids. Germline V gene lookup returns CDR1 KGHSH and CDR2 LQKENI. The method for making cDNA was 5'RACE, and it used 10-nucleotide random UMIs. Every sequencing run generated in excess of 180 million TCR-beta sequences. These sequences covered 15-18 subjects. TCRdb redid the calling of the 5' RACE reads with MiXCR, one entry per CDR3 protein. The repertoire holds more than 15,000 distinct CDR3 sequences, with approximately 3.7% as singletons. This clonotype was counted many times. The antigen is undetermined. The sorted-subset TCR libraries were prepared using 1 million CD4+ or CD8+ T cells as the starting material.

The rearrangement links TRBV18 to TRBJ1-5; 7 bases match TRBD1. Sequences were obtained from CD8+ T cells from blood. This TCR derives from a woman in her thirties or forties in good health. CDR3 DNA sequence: TGTGCCAGCTCACCAAGAGACAGGGCGTATAGCAATCAGCCCCAGCATTTT. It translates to CASSPRDRAYSNQPQHF.